A selection of T cell receptor beta chains follows, all from one sample in a study of long-term antiretroviral therapy in people with HIV. The table came from immunoSEQ multiplex PCR; TCRdb's copy has only in-frame clones and leaves some out. Here the sample spans 15,000 to 20,000 clones, 90% to 95% being singletons. Sample: unsorted PBMCs, taken 0.3 years after starting antiretroviral therapy. These receptors originate from a man in his sixties with HIV. Each CDR3 is given with its conserved first and last residue. D genes are given only for firm matches. Size values are once, few and many counts, or a class for expanded clones, and some rows have none.

size	D	V	J	DNA	CDR3
NA	TRBD2	TRBV28	TRBJ2-7	TGTGCCAGCAGGACGACCGGGGGGGGATACGAGCAGTACTTC	CASRTTGGGYEQYF
few	NA	TRBV7-9	TRBJ2-7	TGTGCCAGCAGCCTCAATAGGGATAGGGGAGAGCAGTACTTC	CASSLNRDRGEQYF
once	NA	TRBV10-3	TRBJ1-1	TGTGCCATCAGTGAGGTGACGGGGAACACTGAAGCTTTCTTT	CAISEVTGNTEAFF
NA	NA	TRBV27	TRBJ2-3	TGTGCCAGCAGTTCTCGGACAGAAAGGCCCATCACAGATACGCAGTATTTT	CASSSRTERPITDTQYF
NA	TRBD1	TRBV7-2	TRBJ1-2	TGTGCCAGCAGCGTCGGACAGGGCCACTATGGCTACACCTTC	CASSVGQGHYGYTF
NA	NA	TRBV18	TRBJ2-6	TGTGCCAGCTCACTCTCCGTTGAACAGGGTGAGGGGGCCAACGTCCTGACTTTC	CASSLSVEQGEGANVLTF
NA	TRBD2	TRBV28	TRBJ2-1	TGTGCCAGCGGTCGACTAGCGGGATTCAATGAGCAGTTCTTC	CASGRLAGFNEQFF
NA	TRBD1	TRBV5-6	TRBJ1-2	TGTGCCAGCACCCAGACAGGGTCGTATGGCTACACCTTC	CASTQTGSYGYTF
once	NA	TRBV5-4	TRBJ2-1	TGTACCAGCAGCTTGGCCACTAGTGGGAGGTTCCACAATGAGCAGTTCTTC	CTSSLATSGRFHNEQFF
NA	NA	TRBV6-6	TRBJ2-3	TGTGCCAGCAGTTACTCCCACGAGCCAGATACGCAGTATTTT	CASSYSHEPDTQYF
NA	NA	TRBV21-1	TRBJ2-6	TGTGCCAGCAACCAAAGTAATAGTTGGGACAGGGGGTCTGGGGCCAACGTCCTGACTTTC	CASNQSNSWDRGSGANVLTF
NA	TRBD2	TRBV5-5	TRBJ2-3	TGTGCCAGCAGCTCACCGGGACTAGATCTATATACGCAGTATTTT	CASSSPGLDLYTQYF
once	TRBD2	TRBV4-1	TRBJ2-1	TGCGCCAGCAGCCCATACCCCCACAGGGGACAAACCGGACTAGCGGGAGTCAATGAGCAGTTCTTC	CASSPYPHRGQTGLAGVNEQFF
NA	TRBD1	TRBV5-1	TRBJ2-2	TGCGCCAGCACCTTGTCCTCGGGGACAGGGGGCACCGGGGAGCTGTTTTTT	CASTLSSGTGGTGELFF
NA	TRBD1	TRBV6-1	TRBJ2-5	TGTGCCAGCCAAAGGGGACAGGCAGAGACCCAGTACTTC	CASQRGQAETQYF
NA	NA	TRBV11-2	TRBJ2-7	TGTGCCAGCAGCTCCTGGACCTCCTACGAGCAGTACTTC	CASSSWTSYEQYF
once	NA	TRBV4-3	TRBJ1-3	TGCGCCAGCAGCCAAGTTCTGCTGGGTACGGGAAACACCATATATTTT	CASSQVLLGTGNTIYF
NA	NA	TRBV11-1	TRBJ1-4	TGTGCCAGCAGCTTAGTCACGGAGGAAAAACTGTTTTTT	CASSLVTEEKLFF
NA	TRBD1	TRBV5-5	TRBJ1-2	TGTGCCAGCAGCTTGGCCGGGTGGACAGGGAGCGGCTACACCTTC	CASSLAGWTGSGYTF
NA	TRBD1	TRBV6-5	TRBJ2-7	TGTGCCAGCAGTTACTACAGGGGGGCCTACGAGCAGTACTTC	CASSYYRGAYEQYF
NA	TRBD1	TRBV19	TRBJ1-5	TGTGCCAGTAGTCCCCGACAGGGGCGGGGTAATCAGCCCCAGCATTTT	CASSPRQGRGNQPQHF
NA	NA	TRBV4-3	TRBJ2-3	TGCGCCAGCAGCCAAAGTAGGTTCGATACGCAGTATTTT	CASSQSRFDTQYF
NA	TRBD2	TRBV23-1	TRBJ2-1	TGCGCCAGCAGTCAATCGGGGGCTAGCGGGGGGGAGGAACACAATGAGCAGTTCTTC	CASSQSGASGGEEHNEQFF
NA	NA	TRBV5-1	TRBJ2-2	TGCGCCAGCAGCTTGATATTCGAGACCGGGGAGCTGTTTTTT	CASSLIFETGELFF
NA	NA	TRBV7-2	TRBJ1-1	TGTGCCAGCAGCTCGGGACCGCAGAGCACTGAAGCTTTCTTT	CASSSGPQSTEAFF
NA	NA	TRBV7-9	TRBJ1-5	TGTGCCAGCAGCCTTCAAGGGAGAGATCAGCCCCAGCATTTT	CASSLQGRDQPQHF
NA	NA	TRBV11-2	TRBJ1-3	TGTGCCAGCAGCTACATTACCGGGACTGACGGAAACACCATATATTTT	CASSYITGTDGNTIYF
NA	NA	TRBV9	TRBJ1-2	TGTGCCAGCAGCGCACAGGGTCACTTGGGCTACACCTTC	CASSAQGHLGYTF
NA	NA	TRBV6-1	TRBJ1-4	TGTGCCAGCAGGGAGACAGGCACTAATGAAAAACTGTTTTTT	CASRETGTNEKLFF
NA	TRBD1	TRBV6-6	TRBJ2-7	TGTGCCAGCAGTACAGGGGGCGCATCCAACGAGCAGTACTTC	CASSTGGASNEQYF
once	NA	TRBV12-5	TRBJ2-1	TGTGCTAGTGGTTTGGGGAACTGGGACCCGGCATACTACAATGAGCAGTTCTTC	CASGLGNWDPAYYNEQFF
NA	NA	TRBV7-9	TRBJ1-6	TGTGCCAGCAGCTTAGGAGGACCAGGGGATAATTCACCCCTCCACTTT	CASSLGGPGDNSPLHF
NA	NA	TRBV5-5	TRBJ2-2	TGTGCCAGCAGCTTTTTGGGATATGAAGCGGCCGGGGAGCTGTTTTTT	CASSFLGYEAAGELFF
NA	NA	TRBV5-1	TRBJ1-1	TGCGCCAGCAGCTTGGGACGGGACAACACTGAAGCTTTCTTT	CASSLGRDNTEAFF
NA	NA	TRBV6-6	TRBJ2-3	TGTGCCAGCAGTTATCAACTAAACACAGATACGCAGTATTTT	CASSYQLNTDTQYF
NA	NA	TRBV6-5	TRBJ2-1	TGTGCCAGCAGTTATGACGGAAACAATGAGCAGTTCTTC	CASSYDGNNEQFF
NA	NA	TRBV18	TRBJ2-7	TGTGCCAGCTCACCGTCACAGGGAAGCTCCTACGAGCAGTACTTC	CASSPSQGSSYEQYF
once	NA	TRBV5-1	TRBJ2-7	TGCGCCAGCAGCGAGGCCCTCTCCTACGAGCAGTACTTC	CASSEALSYEQYF
NA	NA	TRBV7-8	TRBJ2-1	TGTGCCAGCAGCTTAGCCGGCACGAGCTCCTACAATGAGCAGTTCTTC	CASSLAGTSSYNEQFF
NA	NA	TRBV29-1	TRBJ1-6	TGCAGCGTTGCGGAAAGCTCCTATAATTCACCCCTCCACTTT	CSVAESSYNSPLHF
once	NA	TRBV18	TRBJ1-4	TGTGCCAGCTCAGGGACCGCAACTAATGAAAAACTGTTTTTT	CASSGTATNEKLFF
NA	NA	TRBV2	TRBJ1-4	TGTGCCAGCAGTGAACTCACGGAGAATGAAAAACTGTTTTTT	CASSELTENEKLFF
NA	NA	TRBV6-5	TRBJ1-4	TGTGCCAGCAGTCGCACAGGACTGAGTGAAAAACTGTTTTTT	CASSRTGLSEKLFF
NA	NA	TRBV19	TRBJ2-7	TGTGCCAGTAGTCTTTACAGGGAATTGGGGTACGAGCAGTACTTC	CASSLYRELGYEQYF
NA	TRBD1	TRBV5-4	TRBJ1-6	TGTGCCAGCAGCTCGATGGACAGGGGGCAGAATTCACCCCTCCACTTT	CASSSMDRGQNSPLHF
NA	NA	TRBV18	TRBJ2-2	TGTGCCAGCTCACCATATACGGGACGCCCGGGCACCGGGGAGCTGTTTTTT	CASSPYTGRPGTGELFF
few	NA	TRBV5-4	TRBJ1-1	TGTGCCAGCAGTGCTATAACGATGGGGACTGAAGCTTTCTTT	CASSAITMGTEAFF
NA	NA	TRBV7-9	TRBJ1-6	TGTGCCAGCAGCTCAACCCAGGGGATCTTTAATTCACCCCTCCACTTT	CASSSTQGIFNSPLHF
NA	NA	TRBV5-1	TRBJ2-1	TGCGCCAGCAGCAAAGGATCAGGGGACGGCAATGAGCAGTTCTTC	CASSKGSGDGNEQFF
NA	TRBD2	TRBV5-4	TRBJ2-1	TGTGCCAGCAGCCCATACGCGGGAGGGTCGAATGAGCAGTTCTTC	CASSPYAGGSNEQFF
NA	TRBD1	TRBV5-4	TRBJ1-1	TGTGCCAGCAGCGAAGGCAGGGGGGGGAGTACTGAAGCTTTCTTT	CASSEGRGGSTEAFF
NA	NA	TRBV2	TRBJ1-4	TGTGCCGGCAGCGGTAGGGATCAAGAAAAACTGTTTTTT	CAGSGRDQEKLFF
few	TRBD1	TRBV27	TRBJ1-1	TGTGCCAGCAGTACTCCGAAGGGGGCGGTGAGGACTGAAGCTTTCTTT	CASSTPKGAVRTEAFF
NA	NA	TRBV5-1	TRBJ2-2	TGCGCCAGCAGCTATGATTACACCGGGGAGCTGTTTTTT	CASSYDYTGELFF
once	NA	TRBV2	TRBJ1-2	TGTGCCAGCAGTTATATGGGGGAATCTACCTTC	CASSYMGESTF
NA	TRBD1	TRBV4-3	TRBJ2-3	TGCGCCAGCAGCCACGGTAGACAGGGCGAAACAGATACGCAGTATTTT	CASSHGRQGETDTQYF
NA	NA	TRBV7-9	TRBJ2-5	TGTGCCAGCAGCAAGCAGACAGCTCAAGAGACCCAGTACTTC	CASSKQTAQETQYF
NA	NA	TRBV11-2	TRBJ2-7	TGTGCCAGCAGCTTTACAGGAGACGAGCAGTACTTC	CASSFTGDEQYF